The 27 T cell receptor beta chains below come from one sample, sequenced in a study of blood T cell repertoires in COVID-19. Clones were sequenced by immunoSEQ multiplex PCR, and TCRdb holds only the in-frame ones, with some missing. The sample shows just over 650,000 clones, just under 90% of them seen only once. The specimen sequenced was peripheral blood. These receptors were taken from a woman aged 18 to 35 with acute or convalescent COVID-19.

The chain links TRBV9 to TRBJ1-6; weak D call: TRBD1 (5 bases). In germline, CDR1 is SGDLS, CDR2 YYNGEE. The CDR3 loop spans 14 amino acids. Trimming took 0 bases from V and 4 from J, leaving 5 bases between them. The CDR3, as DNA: TGTGCCAGCAGCGTAGAGGGGTATAATTCACCCCTCCACTTT. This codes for CASSVEGYNSPLHF.

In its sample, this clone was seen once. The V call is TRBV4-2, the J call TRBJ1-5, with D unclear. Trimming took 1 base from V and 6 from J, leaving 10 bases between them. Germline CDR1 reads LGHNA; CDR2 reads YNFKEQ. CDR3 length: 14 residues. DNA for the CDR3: TGTGCCAGCAGCCAAGGTGGCGGGTTTCAGCCCCAGCATTTT. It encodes CASSQGGGFQPQHF.

The CDR3 is CAITTRQRFYTF. CDR3 bases: TGTGCCATCACTACAAGACAGCGATTCTACACCTTC. The rearrangement links TRBV10-3 to TRBJ1-2; a possible D gene is TRBD1 (5 bases). V lost 7 bases to trimming and J lost 10 bases, with 16 bases between them. Germline CDR1 and CDR2: ENHRY and SYGVKD. The CDR3 consists of 12 residues.

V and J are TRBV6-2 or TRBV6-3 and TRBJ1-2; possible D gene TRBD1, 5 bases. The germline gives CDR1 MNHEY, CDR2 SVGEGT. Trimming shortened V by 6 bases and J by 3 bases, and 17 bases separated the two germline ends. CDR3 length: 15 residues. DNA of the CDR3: TGTGCCAGCAGCCCACTAGGGGACTTGGACTATGGCTACACCTTC. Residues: CASSPLGDLDYGYTF.

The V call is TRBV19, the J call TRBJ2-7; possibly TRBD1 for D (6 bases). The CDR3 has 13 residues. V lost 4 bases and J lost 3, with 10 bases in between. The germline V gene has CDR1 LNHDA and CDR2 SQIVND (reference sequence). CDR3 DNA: TGTGCCAGTAGTACGACAGGTGGCTACGAGCAGTACTTC. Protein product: CASSTTGGYEQYF.

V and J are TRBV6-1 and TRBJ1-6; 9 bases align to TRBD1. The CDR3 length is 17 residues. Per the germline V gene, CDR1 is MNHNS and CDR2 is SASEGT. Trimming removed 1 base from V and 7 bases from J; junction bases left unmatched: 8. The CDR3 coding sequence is TGTGCCAGCAGTGAAGAGTGGGACAGGGCTTCCAATTCACCCCTCCACTTT. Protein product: CASSEEWDRASNSPLHF.

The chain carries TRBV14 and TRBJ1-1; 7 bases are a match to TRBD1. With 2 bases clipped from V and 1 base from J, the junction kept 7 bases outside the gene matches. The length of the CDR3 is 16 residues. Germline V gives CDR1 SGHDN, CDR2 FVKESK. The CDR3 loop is CASSQLAGQQNTEAFF. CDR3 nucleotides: TGTGCCAGCAGCCAATTGGCGGGACAGCAGAACACTGAAGCTTTCTTT. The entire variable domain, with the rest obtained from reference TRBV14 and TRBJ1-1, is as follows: EAGVTQFPSHSVIEKGQTVTLRCDPISGHDNLYWYRRVMGKEIKFLLHFVKESKQDESGMPNNRFLAERTGGTYSTLKVQPAELEDSGVYFCASSQLAGQQNTEAFFGQGTRLTVV.

CDR3 DNA: TGTGCCAGCTCACCTGCGGAGACCCAGTACTTC. This encodes CASSPAETQYF. V gene TRBV18 combines with J gene TRBJ2-5; no clear D gene. Germline V gene sequence: CDR1 KGHSH, CDR2 LQKENI. With 3 bases removed from V and 5 bases from J, the gap between germline ends came to 4 bases. This CDR3 spans 11 amino acids.

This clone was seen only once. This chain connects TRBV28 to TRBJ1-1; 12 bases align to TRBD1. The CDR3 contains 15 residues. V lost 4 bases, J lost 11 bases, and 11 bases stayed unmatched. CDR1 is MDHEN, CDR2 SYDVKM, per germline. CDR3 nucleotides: TGTGCCAGCAGTTCCGGGGACAGGGGGCCCGGTCACGCTTTCTTT. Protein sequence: CASSSGDRGPGHAFF.

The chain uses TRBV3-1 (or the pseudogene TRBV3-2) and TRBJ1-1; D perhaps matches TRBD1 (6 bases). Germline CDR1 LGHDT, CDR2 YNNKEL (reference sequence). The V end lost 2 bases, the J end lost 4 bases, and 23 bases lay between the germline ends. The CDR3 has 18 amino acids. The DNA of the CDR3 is TGTGCCAGCAGCCAAATCGGGCGGGTACAGGGATGGTCCACTGAAGCTTTCTTT. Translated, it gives CASSQIGRVQGWSTEAFF.

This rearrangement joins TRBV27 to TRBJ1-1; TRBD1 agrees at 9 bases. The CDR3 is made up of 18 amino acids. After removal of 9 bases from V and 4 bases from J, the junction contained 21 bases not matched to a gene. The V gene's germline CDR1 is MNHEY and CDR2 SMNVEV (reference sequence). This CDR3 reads CARTPVVDRGLVGTEAFF. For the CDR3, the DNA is TGTGCCAGGACGCCAGTGGTGGACAGGGGATTGGTGGGCACTGAAGCTTTCTTT.

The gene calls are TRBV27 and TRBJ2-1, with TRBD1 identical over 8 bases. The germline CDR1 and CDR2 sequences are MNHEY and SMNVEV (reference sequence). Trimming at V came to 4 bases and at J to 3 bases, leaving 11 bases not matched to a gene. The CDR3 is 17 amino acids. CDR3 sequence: CASSSDRTGNFYNEQFF. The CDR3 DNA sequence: TGTGCCAGCAGTTCGGACCGGACAGGGAATTTCTACAATGAGCAGTTCTTC.

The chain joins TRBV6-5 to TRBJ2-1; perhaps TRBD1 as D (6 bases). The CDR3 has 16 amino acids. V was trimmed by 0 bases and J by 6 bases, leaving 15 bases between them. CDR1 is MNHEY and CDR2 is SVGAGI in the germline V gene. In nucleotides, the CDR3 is TGTGCCAGCAGTTACTCGACCTTGGACAGCGCCAATGAGCAGTTCTTC. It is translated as CASSYSTLDSANEQFF.

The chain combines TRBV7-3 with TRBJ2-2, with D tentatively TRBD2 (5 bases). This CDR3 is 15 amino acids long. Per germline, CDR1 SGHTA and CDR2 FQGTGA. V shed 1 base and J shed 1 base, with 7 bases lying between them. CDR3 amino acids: CASSLNGGNTGELFF. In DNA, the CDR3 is TGTGCCAGCAGCTTAAATGGAGGGAACACCGGGGAGCTGTTTTTT.

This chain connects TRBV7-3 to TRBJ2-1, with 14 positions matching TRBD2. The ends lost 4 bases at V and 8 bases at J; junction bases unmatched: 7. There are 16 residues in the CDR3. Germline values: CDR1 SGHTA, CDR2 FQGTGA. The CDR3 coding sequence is TGTGCCAGCAGCTCCAGACTAGCGGGGGGGCAGCATGAGCAGTTCTTC. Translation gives CASSSRLAGGQHEQFF.

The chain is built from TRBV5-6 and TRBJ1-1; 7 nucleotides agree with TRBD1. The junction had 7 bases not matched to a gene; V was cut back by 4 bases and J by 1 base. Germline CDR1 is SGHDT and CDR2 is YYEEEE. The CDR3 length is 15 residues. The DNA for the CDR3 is TGTGCCAGCAGCCTTAGACAGGGCGGGAACACTGAAGCTTTCTTT. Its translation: CASSLRQGGNTEAFF.

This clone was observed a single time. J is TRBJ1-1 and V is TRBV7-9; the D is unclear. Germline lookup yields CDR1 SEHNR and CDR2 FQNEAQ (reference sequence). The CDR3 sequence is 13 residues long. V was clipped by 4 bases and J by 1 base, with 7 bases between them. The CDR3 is CASSSDWNTEAFF. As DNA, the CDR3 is TGTGCCAGCAGCTCCGACTGGAACACTGAAGCTTTCTTT.

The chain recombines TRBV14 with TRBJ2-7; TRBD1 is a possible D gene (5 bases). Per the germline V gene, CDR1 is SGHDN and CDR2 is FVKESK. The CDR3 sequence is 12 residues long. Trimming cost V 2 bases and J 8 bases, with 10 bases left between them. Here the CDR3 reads CASSQYRWQQYF. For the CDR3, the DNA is TGTGCCAGCAGCCAATACAGGTGGCAGCAGTACTTC.

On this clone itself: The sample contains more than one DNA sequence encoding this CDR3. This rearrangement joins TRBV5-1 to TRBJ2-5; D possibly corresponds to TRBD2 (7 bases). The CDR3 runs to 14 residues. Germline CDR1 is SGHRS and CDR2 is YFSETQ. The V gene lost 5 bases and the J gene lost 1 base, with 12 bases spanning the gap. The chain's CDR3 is CASSSGGLQETQYF. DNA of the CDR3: TGCGCCAGCAGTTCGGGGGGCCTCCAAGAGACCCAGTACTTC.

The CDR3 coding sequence is TGTGCCAGCAGCGCGCGGACTAGGGGAAGTGGGGAGCTGTTTTTT. The encoded protein is CASSARTRGSGELFF. The gene calls are TRBV6-5 and TRBJ2-2; 7 bases are a match to TRBD2. The junction had 12 bases not matched to a gene; V was cut back by 6 bases and J by 8 bases. The CDR3 spans 15 residues. Looked up from germline, CDR1 is MNHEY and CDR2 is SVGAGI.

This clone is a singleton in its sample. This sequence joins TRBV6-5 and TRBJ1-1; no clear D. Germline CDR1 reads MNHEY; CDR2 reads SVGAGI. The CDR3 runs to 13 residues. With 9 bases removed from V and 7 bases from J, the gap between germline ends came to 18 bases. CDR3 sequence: CASLYAGRSEAFF. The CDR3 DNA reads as TGTGCCAGTCTCTACGCCGGTCGTAGTGAAGCTTTCTTT.

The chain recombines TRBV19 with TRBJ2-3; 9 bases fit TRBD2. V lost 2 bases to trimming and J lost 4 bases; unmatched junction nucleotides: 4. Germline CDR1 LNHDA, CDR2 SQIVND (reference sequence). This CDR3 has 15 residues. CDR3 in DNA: TGTGCCAGTAGTATAAGCGGGGGGCCGGCAGATACGCAGTATTTT. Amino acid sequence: CASSISGGPADTQYF.

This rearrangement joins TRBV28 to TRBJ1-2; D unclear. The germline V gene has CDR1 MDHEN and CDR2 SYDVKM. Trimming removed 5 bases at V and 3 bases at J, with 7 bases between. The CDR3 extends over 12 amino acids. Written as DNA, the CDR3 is TGTGCCAGCAGTCCCTTAGACTATGGCTACACCTTC. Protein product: CASSPLDYGYTF.

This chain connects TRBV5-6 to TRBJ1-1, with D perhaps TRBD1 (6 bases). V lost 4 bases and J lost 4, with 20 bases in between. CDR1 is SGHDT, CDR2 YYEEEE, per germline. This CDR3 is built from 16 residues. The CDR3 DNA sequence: TGTGCCAGCAGCCTCCGGACGCAGGGGCGTGTCACTGAAGCTTTCTTT. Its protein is CASSLRTQGRVTEAFF.

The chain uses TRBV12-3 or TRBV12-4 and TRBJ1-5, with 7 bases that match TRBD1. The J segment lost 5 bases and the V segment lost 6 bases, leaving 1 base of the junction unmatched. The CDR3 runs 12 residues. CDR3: CASRTGYQPQHF. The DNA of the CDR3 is TGTGCCAGCAGGACAGGGTATCAGCCCCAGCATTTT.

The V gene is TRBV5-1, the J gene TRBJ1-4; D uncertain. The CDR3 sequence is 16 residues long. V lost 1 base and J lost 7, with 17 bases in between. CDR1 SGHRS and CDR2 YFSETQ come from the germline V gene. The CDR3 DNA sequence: TGCGCCAGCAGCTTGAGTGGTCATGGTGGAGGTGAAAAACTGTTTTTT. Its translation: CASSLSGHGGGEKLFF. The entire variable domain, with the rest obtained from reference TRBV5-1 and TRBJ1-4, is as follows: KAGVTQTPRYLIKTRGQQVTLSCSPISGHRSVSWYQQTPGQGLQFLFEYFSETQRNKGNFPGRFSGRQFSNSRSEMNVSTLELGDSALYLCASSLSGHGGGEKLFFGSGTQLSVL.

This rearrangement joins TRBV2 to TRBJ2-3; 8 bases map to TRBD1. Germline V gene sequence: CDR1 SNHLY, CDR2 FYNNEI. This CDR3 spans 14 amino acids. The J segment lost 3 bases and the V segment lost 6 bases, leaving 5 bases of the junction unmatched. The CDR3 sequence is CASSRQGWTDTQYF. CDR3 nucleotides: TGTGCCAGCAGCCGACAGGGGTGGACAGATACGCAGTATTTT. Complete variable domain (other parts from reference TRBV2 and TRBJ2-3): EPEVTQTPSHQVTQMGQEVILRCVPISNHLYFYWYRQILGQKVEFLVSFYNNEISEKSEIFDDQFSVERPDGSNFTLKIRSTKLEDSAMYFCASSRQGWTDTQYFGPGTRLTVL.